A single sample gave rise to the 9 T cell receptor beta chains below, sequenced in a study of a mutant IDH1 vaccine in newly diagnosed glioma (dated by TCRdb to the early 2020s). Explained via the paper, the time point label denotes: baseline, week 1 (first vaccination visit). Taken with the paper, the label for treatment or condition translates to: pre-vaccination baseline after standard-of-care therapy. Library generation was performed with the immunoSEQ multiplex PCR assay. The immuneACCESS repertoire file appears here via TCRdb, limited to in-frame rearrangements. These files lack a portion of the clones; in checked studies, under half of the deficit traces to unresolved V genes, and the cause of the others is not known. Counted in this sample were about 59,000 clones; approximately 91% of them appeared once. The ten most abundant clones make up 2.6% of the sample. The specimen comprised PBMCs, sampled from a glioma patient treated with radiotherapy, temozolomide or both. The receptors come from a man in his fifties with glioma.

V is TRBV18 and J is TRBJ2-3, with TRBD1 matching over 10 bases. Germline V gives CDR1 KGHSH, CDR2 LQKENI. The CDR3 consists of 17 residues. V was pared by 5 bases and J by 2 bases, with 10 bases of the junction left unmatched. CDR3 nucleotides: TGTGCCAGCTCATTCCAGGGACAGGGGTCCTTCACAGATACGCAGTATTTT. Encoded protein: CASSFQGQGSFTDTQYF.

The chain employs TRBV27 and TRBJ2-1; D call uncertain. CDR1 and CDR2 from the germline V gene are MNHEY and SMNVEV (reference sequence). This CDR3 is built from 13 residues. Between the trimmed V and J ends, which lost 2 bases and 4 bases, there was a span of 6 bases. The CDR3 nucleotides are TGTGCCAGCAGTTTAACACTATACAATGAGCAGTTCTTC. Amino acid sequence: CASSLTLYNEQFF.

This chain links TRBV5-1 with TRBJ2-7, with D possibly matching TRBD1 (6 bases). Germline V gene lookup returns CDR1 SGHRS and CDR2 YFSETQ. The V end was cut by 0 bases, the J end by 6 bases, with 10 bases between. There are 13 residues in the CDR3. CDR3 sequence (DNA): TGCGCCAGCAGCTTGGCCAGGGGCGCCGAGCAGTACTTC. Residues: CASSLARGAEQYF.

The CDR3 bases are TGTGCCAGCAGTTCCAGGAGCAATCAGCCCCAGCATTTT. It specifies CASSSRSNQPQHF. The chain combines TRBV6-1 with TRBJ1-5; unclear D gene. Germline V CDR1 and CDR2: MNHNS, SASEGT. With 5 bases removed from V and 1 base from J, the gap between germline ends came to 6 bases. The CDR3 extends over 13 amino acids.

This sequence joins TRBV7-8 and TRBJ2-5; perhaps TRBD1 as D (6 bases). In germline, CDR1 is SGHVS, CDR2 FQNEAQ. The CDR3 extends over 17 amino acids. Trimming removed 1 base at V and 2 bases at J, with 17 bases between. The CDR3 DNA sequence: TGTGCCAGCAGCTTAGGATGGGGACAATTACAACAAGAGACCCAGTACTTC. Amino acid sequence: CASSLGWGQLQQETQYF.

This clone was observed once. This rearrangement joins TRBV9 to TRBJ2-7; TRBD1 aligns across 11 bases. CDR3 length: 16 amino acids. CDR1 is SGDLS, CDR2 YYNGEE, per germline. V lost 2 bases and J lost 2; bases outside the gene matches: 6. The CDR3 bases are TGTGCCAGCAGCGTCGAGGGGGACAGGGGGGCCTACGAGCAGTACTTC. Residues: CASSVEGDRGAYEQYF. The full variable domain, with the rest looked up from reference TRBV9 and TRBJ2-7, is DSGVTQTPKHLITATGQRVTLRCSPRSGDLSVYWYQQSLDQGLQFLIQYYNGEERAKGNILERFSAQQFPDLHSELNLSSLELGDSALYFCASSVEGDRGAYEQYFGPGTRLTVT.

The chain recombines TRBV7-8 with TRBJ2-7; TRBD2 agrees at 8 bases. With 5 bases clipped from V and 2 bases from J, the junction kept 5 bases outside the gene matches. Germline CDR1 and CDR2: SGHVS and FQNEAQ. The CDR3 runs 14 residues. In DNA form, the CDR3 reads TGTGCCAGCAGCGTGCGGGGGGATACCTACGAGCAGTACTTC. This encodes CASSVRGDTYEQYF.

Turning to this clone: Other DNA sequences of this sample code for an identical CDR3. This CDR3 is CASSESPGNSNQPQHF. The CDR3 DNA is TGCGCCAGCAGTGAGTCGCCAGGGAATAGCAATCAGCCCCAGCATTTT. V usage is TRBV10-2 and J usage is TRBJ1-5; possible D gene TRBD1, 5 bases. Between the trimmed V and J ends, which lost 0 bases and 0 bases, there was a span of 9 bases. This CDR3 has 16 amino acids. Germline V gives CDR1 WSHSY, CDR2 SAAADI.

This clone was detected a few times. This chain joins TRBV7-9 and TRBJ1-6, with 10 bases identical to TRBD1. Germline CDR1 and CDR2: SEHNR and FQNEAQ (reference sequence). This CDR3 comprises 17 residues. With 1 base clipped from V and 9 bases from J, the junction kept 9 bases outside the gene matches. The CDR3 DNA reads as TGTGCCAGCAGCTTAGGAGGGGCCCGGGACAGGGGTTCACCCCTCCACTTT. It codes for CASSLGGARDRGSPLHF.